Below, 25 T cell receptor beta chains from the same sample are listed, as sequenced in a study of control samples from healthy donors and cancer patients. Some clones are missing from TCRdb's copy, which holds only in-frame ones; the method was immunoSEQ multiplex PCR. Of fewer than 120,000 clones detected, around 89% appear once; the ten largest clones hold roughly 3.7%. Sequencing used PBMCs. The origin of the receptors is a woman in her sixties with lung cancer.

The table lists this clone with a few counts. This chain uses TRBV7-2 with TRBJ2-7; no definite D call. Looked up from germline, CDR1 is SGHTA and CDR2 is FQGNSA. This CDR3 has 11 residues. Deletions cut 5 bases from V and 2 bases from J, with 4 bases between. CDR3 residues: CASSPAYEQYF. For the CDR3, the DNA is TGTGCCAGCAGCCCCGCCTACGAGCAGTACTTC.

The chain employs TRBV7-9 and TRBJ2-3; D is possibly TRBD1 or TRBD2 (6 bases each). The V gene lost 1 base and the J gene lost 2 bases, with 13 bases spanning the gap. Germline CDR1 reads SEHNR; CDR2 reads FQNEAQ (reference sequence). This CDR3 spans 16 amino acids. The CDR3 spells CASSLGFGGPTDTQYF. The CDR3, as DNA: TGTGCCAGCAGCTTAGGGTTTGGGGGGCCCACAGATACGCAGTATTTT.

DNA of the CDR3: TGTGCCAGCAGTTACTCCTGGGGGAAAGGAAATTCACCCCTCCACTTT. It specifies CASSYSWGKGNSPLHF. This chain connects TRBV6-5 to TRBJ1-6; maybe TRBD1 (5 bases). The ends were cut back, 0 bases at V and 7 bases at J, with 13 bases in the middle. The CDR3 runs 16 residues. Germline CDR1 reads MNHEY; CDR2 reads SVGAGI.

The chain joins TRBV12-5 to TRBJ1-3, with a tentative D call TRBD1 (6 bases). CDR3 length: 16 residues. CDR1 is LGHNT, CDR2 FRNRAP, per germline. The germline V and J ends were trimmed by 0 bases and 0 bases, with 9 bases remaining between them. The CDR3 DNA follows: TGTGCTAGTGGTTTGGTAATAGGGGGCTCTGGAAACACCATATATTTT. This sequence encodes CASGLVIGGSGNTIYF.

The J gene is TRBJ2-2, the V gene TRBV7-8, with a weak D call TRBD2 (5 bases). Germline CDR1 and CDR2: SGHVS and FQNEAQ. This CDR3 is built from 16 residues. V dropped 0 bases and J dropped 1 base, with 9 bases sitting between them. CDR3 nucleotides: TGTGCCAGCAGCTTAGCGGAGGCAGGGAACACCGGGGAGCTGTTTTTT. Translation: CASSLAEAGNTGELFF.

The chain employs TRBV19 and TRBJ2-2, with a weak D call TRBD1 (6 bases). V was pared by 7 bases and J by 1 base, with 19 bases between. Germline assignment: CDR1 LNHDA and CDR2 SQIVND (reference sequence). The CDR3 sequence is 17 residues long. CDR3 nucleotides: TGTGCCAGTAACCCAGGGACAACCTTAAGGAACACCGGGGAGCTGTTTTTT. Translated: CASNPGTTLRNTGELFF. The entire variable domain, with the rest obtained from reference TRBV19 and TRBJ2-2, is as follows: DGGITQSPKYLFRKEGQNVTLSCEQNLNHDAMYWYRQDPGQGLRLIYYSQIVNDFQKGDIAEGYSVSREKKESFPLTVTSAQKNPTAFYLCASNPGTTLRNTGELFFGEGSRLTVL.

This rearrangement joins TRBV2 to TRBJ1-1, with 8 bases aligning to TRBD1. V was clipped by 6 bases and J by 4 bases; unmatched bases: 7. This CDR3 is built from 14 residues. Looked up from germline, CDR1 is SNHLY and CDR2 is FYNNEI. The DNA of the CDR3 is TGTGCCAGCAGCGGACAGGGAGGGGGCACTGAAGCTTTCTTT. Translating it yields CASSGQGGGTEAFF.

V gene TRBV18 combines with J gene TRBJ1-4, with D hard to call. The V and J ends lost 6 bases and 0 bases respectively, with 17 bases between them. CDR3 length equals 17 residues. Germline lookup yields CDR1 KGHSH and CDR2 LQKENI. In DNA form, the CDR3 reads TGTGCCAGCTCTTCCGGGCCCCCTGAGCCAACTAATGAAAAACTGTTTTTT. Translation: CASSSGPPEPTNEKLFF.

The rearrangement joins TRBV18 to TRBJ1-1; D remains ambiguous. Germline lookup yields CDR1 KGHSH and CDR2 LQKENI. V was shortened by 6 bases and J by 3 bases, with 17 bases between the two germline ends. This CDR3 is built from 15 residues. The chain's CDR3 is CASSNSEVRDTEAFF. The CDR3 bases are TGTGCCAGCTCCAACTCCGAGGTAAGGGACACTGAAGCTTTCTTT. Variable domain in full (rest from reference TRBV18 and TRBJ1-1): NAGVMQNPRHLVRRRGQEARLRCSPMKGHSHVYWYRQLPEEGLKFMVYLQKENIIDESGMPKERFSAEFPKEGPSILRIQQVVRGDSAAYFCASSNSEVRDTEAFFGQGTRLTVV.

The chain employs TRBV4-2 and TRBJ2-7; D ambiguous. The CDR3 is made up of 16 amino acids. CDR1 and CDR2 (germline): LGHNA, YNFKEQ. V was trimmed by 0 bases and J by 4 bases, leaving 16 bases between them. The chain's CDR3 is CASSQDRLAGPYEQYF. Here the CDR3 DNA reads TGTGCCAGCAGCCAAGATCGATTAGCAGGTCCTTACGAGCAGTACTTC.

A few counts support this clone. The J gene is TRBJ2-6, the V gene TRBV6-5; D is perhaps TRBD1 (5 bases). This CDR3 is 15 amino acids long. Germline CDR1 MNHEY, CDR2 SVGAGI. Trimming stripped 6 bases from V and 4 bases from J, with 13 bases between. DNA of the CDR3: TGTGCCAGCAGGACAGCCCGATCAGGGGCCAACGTCCTGACTTTC. Protein product: CASRTARSGANVLTF.

CDR3: CASSPGENTEAFF. The CDR3 DNA reads TGTGCCAGCAGTCCAGGGGAGAACACTGAAGCTTTCTTT. The rearrangement links TRBV27 to TRBJ1-1, with D perhaps TRBD1 (6 bases). V lost 5 bases, J lost 1 base, and 8 bases lay in between. Germline V gene data show CDR1 as MNHEY and CDR2 as SMNVEV (reference sequence). The CDR3 sequence is 13 residues long.

This rearrangement joins TRBV4-3 to TRBJ1-1; no reliable D call. This CDR3 contains 14 residues. Germline CDR1 reads LGHNA; CDR2 reads YSLEER. V dropped 2 bases and J dropped 1 base, with 8 bases sitting between them. The CDR3 protein is CASSQLGRNTEAFF. CDR3 in DNA: TGCGCCAGCAGCCAACTTGGACGGAACACTGAAGCTTTCTTT.

V usage is TRBV3-1 (or the pseudogene TRBV3-2) and J usage is TRBJ2-3; D could derive from TRBD1 or TRBD2 (6 bases each). This CDR3 is 15 amino acids long. The germline V and J ends were trimmed by 1 base and 2 bases, with 10 bases remaining between them. Germline V lookup: CDR1 LGHDT, CDR2 YNNKEL (reference sequence). CDR3: CASSQGGAYTDTQYF. CDR3 nucleotides: TGTGCCAGCAGCCAAGGGGGGGCCTACACAGATACGCAGTATTTT.

This rearrangement joins TRBV29-1 to TRBJ2-1; 14 nucleotides agree with TRBD2. Germline V gene sequence: CDR1 SQVTM, CDR2 ANQGSEA. The CDR3 totals 13 residues. The ends lost 4 bases at V and 13 bases at J; junction bases unmatched: 6. This chain's CDR3 is CSVGLAGGQVQFF. The CDR3 nucleotides are TGCAGCGTTGGACTAGCGGGAGGGCAGGTTCAGTTCTTC.

This chain links TRBV6-5 with TRBJ1-2, with TRBD1 as a possible D gene (6 bases). CDR1 and CDR2 from the germline V gene are MNHEY and SVGAGI. The CDR3 runs 15 residues. V was pared by 0 bases and J by 8 bases, with 16 bases between. In DNA form, the CDR3 reads TGTGCCAGCAGTTACTCGGAGGGGGGGGCCTGGGGCTACACCTTC. Protein: CASSYSEGGAWGYTF.

The chain is built from TRBV3-1 (or the pseudogene TRBV3-2) and TRBJ1-1, with no clear D. This CDR3 comprises 14 residues. Germline V gene data show CDR1 as LGHDT and CDR2 as YNNKEL (reference sequence). V shed 1 base and J shed 11 bases, with 17 bases lying between them. CDR3 bases: TGTGCCAGCAGCCAAGCCCAATCGGGTGGTGAGGCTTTCTTT. It is translated as CASSQAQSGGEAFF.

The chain employs TRBV5-1 and TRBJ1-1, with D possibly TRBD1 on 5 matching bases. This CDR3 has 13 amino acids. Germline V lookup: CDR1 SGHRS, CDR2 YFSETQ. The V gene lost 1 base and the J gene lost 7 bases, with 11 bases spanning the gap. This chain's CDR3 is CASSLRRGGEAFF. CDR3 DNA: TGCGCCAGCAGCTTGAGGAGGGGTGGTGAAGCTTTCTTT.

The J gene is TRBJ1-1, the V gene TRBV6-6; TRBD1 matches at 7 bases. The CDR3 consists of 13 residues. Germline V lookup: CDR1 MNHNY, CDR2 SVGAGI (reference sequence). V was clipped by 7 bases and J by 1 base; unmatched bases: 3. The CDR3 sequence: CASTAGGNTEAFF. The CDR3 DNA reads TGTGCCAGCACCGCAGGGGGGAACACTGAAGCTTTCTTT.

The chain employs TRBV12-3 or TRBV12-4 and TRBJ2-5; the D gene is possibly TRBD2 (6 bases). The length of the CDR3 is 13 residues. V dropped 5 bases and J dropped 6 bases, with 13 bases sitting between them. The CDR3 nucleotides are TGTGCCAGCAGTGACGGGGGTGCGAAGACCCAGTACTTC. The encoded protein is CASSDGGAKTQYF.

The chain joins TRBV7-9 to TRBJ2-2, with 10 bases matching TRBD2. The CDR3 totals 16 residues. Germline CDR1 reads SEHNR; CDR2 reads FQNEAQ (reference sequence). Trimming removed 5 bases from V and 2 bases from J; junction bases left unmatched: 5. DNA for the CDR3: TGTGCCAGCAGCCCCCGGACTAGCGGCAACACCGGGGAGCTGTTTTTT. The encoded protein is CASSPRTSGNTGELFF.

V gene TRBV28 combines with J gene TRBJ2-3, with D uncertain. Trimming pared 2 bases from V and 0 bases from J, leaving 9 bases between. CDR1 is MDHEN and CDR2 is SYDVKM in the germline V gene. The CDR3 is 15 amino acids. The CDR3 loop is CASSLTPGSTDTQYF. CDR3 DNA: TGTGCCAGCAGTTTAACTCCAGGTAGCACAGATACGCAGTATTTT.

V usage is TRBV5-1 and J usage is TRBJ1-1; D uncertain. The CDR3 extends over 14 amino acids. Per the germline V gene, CDR1 is SGHRS and CDR2 is YFSETQ. V was trimmed by 4 bases and J by 1 base, leaving 11 bases between them. This CDR3 is CASSLLDGNTEAFF. The CDR3 region has the DNA TGCGCCAGCAGCCTCCTGGACGGGAACACTGAAGCTTTCTTT.

The DNA for the CDR3 is TGCGCCAGCAGCTTGGGTGGGGACCCCCAGGGTGAAAAACTGTTTTTT. It codes for CASSLGGDPQGEKLFF. This sequence joins TRBV5-1 and TRBJ1-4, with D tentatively TRBD1 (5 bases). Trimming pared 0 bases from V and 7 bases from J, leaving 16 bases between. The CDR3 totals 16 residues. CDR1 is SGHRS, CDR2 YFSETQ, per germline.

The chain has TRBV7-9 and TRBJ1-2, with D maybe TRBD1 (5 bases). CDR3 size: 14 residues. Trimming took 5 bases from V and 7 from J, leaving 17 bases between them. Germline V CDR1 and CDR2: SEHNR, FQNEAQ (reference sequence). The CDR3 loop reads CASSPKGEQGGYTF. CDR3 bases: TGTGCCAGCAGCCCCAAAGGGGAGCAGGGTGGCTACACCTTC.